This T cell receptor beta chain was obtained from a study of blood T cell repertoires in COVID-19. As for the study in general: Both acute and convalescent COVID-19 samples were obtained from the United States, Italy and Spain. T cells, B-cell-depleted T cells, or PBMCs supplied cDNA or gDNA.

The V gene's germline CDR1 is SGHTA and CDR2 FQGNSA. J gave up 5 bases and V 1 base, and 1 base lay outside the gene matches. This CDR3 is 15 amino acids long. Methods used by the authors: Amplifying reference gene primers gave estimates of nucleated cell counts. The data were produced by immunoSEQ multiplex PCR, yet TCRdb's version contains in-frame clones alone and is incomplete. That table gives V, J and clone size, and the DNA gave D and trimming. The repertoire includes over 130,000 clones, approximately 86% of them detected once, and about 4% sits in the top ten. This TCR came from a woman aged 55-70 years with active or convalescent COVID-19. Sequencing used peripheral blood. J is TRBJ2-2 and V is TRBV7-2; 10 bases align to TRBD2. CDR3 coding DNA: TGTGCCAGCAGCTTAGAACTAGCGGGGACCGGGGAGCTGTTTTTT. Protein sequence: CASSLELAGTGELFF. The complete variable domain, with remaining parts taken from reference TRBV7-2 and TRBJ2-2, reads GAGVSQSPSNKVTEKGKDVELRCDPISGHTALYWYRQSLGQGLEFLIYFQGNSAPDKSGLPSDRFSAERTGGSVSTLTIQRTQQEDSAVYLCASSLELAGTGELFFGEGSRLTVL.